The rows below give T cell receptor beta chains drawn from one sample of a study of CD8 T cells in Susac syndrome. TCRdb processed the immunoSEQ multiplex PCR reads anew with MiXCR; each CDR3 protein has one entry. The repertoire consists of under 200,000 distinct CDR3 sequences, with roughly 90% occurring once and the leading ten covering 0.085% to 0.1%. Sequencing was performed on CD4+ T cells from PBMCs. The receptor source for this set is a human donor with Susac syndrome. The CDR3 runs from the conserved cysteine through the conserved F or W. The D gene is left open where the match is weak. Size is stated for part of the rows, as once, few or many counts, or as a class when the clone is expanded.

j_gene: TRBJ1-5; abundance: .; d_gene: .; len: 16; v_gene: TRBV19; CDR3aa: CASSIEGGGNNQPQHF; CDR3nt: TGTGCCAGTAGTATAGAAGGAGGGGGGAACAATCAGCCCCAGCATTTT
j_gene: TRBJ2-3; abundance: .; d_gene: .; len: 14; v_gene: TRBV20-1; CDR3aa: CSARVWASTDTQYF; CDR3nt: TGCAGTGCTAGAGTTTGGGCTTCCACAGATACGCAGTATTTT
j_gene: TRBJ1-1; abundance: .; d_gene: .; len: 14; v_gene: TRBV3-1; CDR3aa: CASSSTNGGTEAFF; CDR3nt: TGTGCCAGCAGCTCGACTAACGGAGGGACTGAAGCTTTCTTT
j_gene: TRBJ2-6; abundance: .; d_gene: .; len: 14; v_gene: TRBV20-1; CDR3aa: CSALSPSGANVLTF; CDR3nt: TGCAGTGCTTTAAGCCCCTCTGGGGCCAACGTCCTGACTTTC
j_gene: TRBJ2-3; abundance: .; d_gene: .; len: 14; v_gene: TRBV5-4; CDR3aa: CASSTEPAGDTQYF; CDR3nt: TGTGCCAGCAGCACGGAGCCGGCGGGAGATACGCAGTATTTT
j_gene: TRBJ1-1; abundance: .; d_gene: .; len: 16; v_gene: TRBV18; CDR3aa: CASSPRVRGRNTEAFF; CDR3nt: TGTGCCAGCTCACCACGGGTTCGGGGGAGGAACACTGAAGCTTTCTTT
j_gene: TRBJ2-6; abundance: .; d_gene: .; len: 16; v_gene: TRBV5-1; CDR3aa: CASSLDAVTGANVLTF; CDR3nt: TGCGCCAGCAGCTTGGATGCGGTAACTGGGGCCAACGTCCTGACTTTC
j_gene: TRBJ1-3; abundance: .; d_gene: .; len: 18; v_gene: TRBV9; CDR3aa: CASSVSAASGSGRNTIYF; CDR3nt: TGTGCCAGCAGCGTCTCCGCGGCGTCGGGGTCAGGGAGAAACACCATATATTTT
j_gene: TRBJ1-2; abundance: .; d_gene: .; len: 16; v_gene: TRBV4-1; CDR3aa: CASSQVLAGRNYGYTF; CDR3nt: TGCGCCAGCAGCCAAGTTCTGGCAGGGAGGAACTATGGCTACACCTTC
j_gene: TRBJ1-2; abundance: .; d_gene: .; len: 15; v_gene: TRBV4-3; CDR3aa: CASSQGQGQVYGYTF; CDR3nt: TGCGCCAGCAGCCAAGGGCAGGGTCAAGTATATGGCTACACCTTC
j_gene: TRBJ2-3; abundance: .; d_gene: .; len: 13; v_gene: TRBV3-1; CDR3aa: CASSLETPDTQYF; CDR3nt: TGTGCCAGCAGCCTCGAGACCCCAGATACGCAGTATTTT
j_gene: TRBJ1-1; abundance: .; d_gene: .; len: 12; v_gene: TRBV20-1; CDR3aa: CSASAGDTEAFF; CDR3nt: TGCAGTGCTAGTGCGGGGGACACTGAAGCTTTCTTT
j_gene: TRBJ2-6; abundance: .; d_gene: .; len: 18; v_gene: TRBV18; CDR3aa: CASSPLSGLTVGANVLTF; CDR3nt: TGTGCCAGCTCACCACTTTCAGGGCTTACGGTCGGGGCCAACGTCCTGACTTTC
j_gene: TRBJ1-2; abundance: once; d_gene: .; len: 15; v_gene: TRBV24-1; CDR3aa: CATTIREQGNYGYTF; CDR3nt: TGTGCCACCACGATCCGGGAACAAGGAAACTATGGCTACACCTTC
j_gene: TRBJ2-3; abundance: .; d_gene: TRBD2; len: 14; v_gene: TRBV7-3; CDR3aa: CASSPRTSSDTQYF; CDR3nt: TGTGCCAGCAGCCCACGGACTAGTTCAGATACGCAGTATTTT
j_gene: TRBJ2-7; abundance: .; d_gene: .; len: 13; v_gene: TRBV5-1; CDR3aa: CASSLVQGYEQYF; CDR3nt: TGCGCCAGCAGCTTGGTACAGGGCTACGAGCAGTACTTC
j_gene: TRBJ2-3; abundance: once; d_gene: .; len: 10; v_gene: TRBV7-9; CDR3aa: CADFTDTQYF; CDR3nt: TGTGCCGACTTCACAGATACGCAGTATTTT
j_gene: TRBJ1-1; abundance: .; d_gene: .; len: 13; v_gene: TRBV19; CDR3aa: CASSITENTEAFF; CDR3nt: TGTGCCAGTAGTATTACGGAGAACACTGAAGCTTTCTTT
j_gene: TRBJ2-7; abundance: few; d_gene: TRBD2; len: 14; v_gene: TRBV5-4; CDR3aa: CASSLVASGSEQYF; CDR3nt: TGTGCCAGCAGCTTGGTTGCTAGCGGTAGTGAGCAGTACTTC
j_gene: TRBJ1-5; abundance: .; d_gene: .; len: 14; v_gene: TRBV20-1; CDR3aa: CSAREGGSNQPQHF; CDR3nt: TGCAGTGCTAGAGAAGGGGGTAGCAATCAGCCCCAGCATTTT
j_gene: TRBJ1-5; abundance: once; d_gene: TRBD1; len: 16; v_gene: TRBV18; CDR3aa: CASSTRGGASNQPQHF; CDR3nt: TGTGCCAGCTCAACCAGAGGGGGCGCGAGCAATCAGCCCCAGCATTTT
j_gene: TRBJ2-7; abundance: .; d_gene: TRBD1; len: 16; v_gene: TRBV20-1; CDR3aa: CSARDYRGLASYEQYF; CDR3nt: TGCAGTGCTAGAGATTACAGGGGCCTAGCTTCCTACGAGCAGTACTTC
j_gene: TRBJ2-1; abundance: .; d_gene: TRBD2; len: 15; v_gene: TRBV2; CDR3aa: CASTSPSGSRNEQFF; CDR3nt: TGTGCCAGCACCTCGCCTAGCGGGAGTCGTAATGAGCAGTTCTTC
j_gene: TRBJ1-1; abundance: .; d_gene: .; len: 15; v_gene: TRBV4-1; CDR3aa: CASSQDFWGATEAFF; CDR3nt: TGCGCCAGCAGCCAAGATTTTTGGGGGGCCACTGAAGCTTTCTTT
j_gene: TRBJ2-7; abundance: .; d_gene: TRBD1; len: 14; v_gene: TRBV27; CDR3aa: CASSLPGGNGEQYF; CDR3nt: TGTGCCAGCAGTTTACCAGGGGGAAATGGTGAGCAGTACTTC
j_gene: TRBJ2-7; abundance: .; d_gene: .; len: 13; v_gene: TRBV18; CDR3aa: CASSEGGPYEQYF; CDR3nt: TGTGCCAGCTCCGAAGGGGGACCCTACGAGCAGTACTTC
j_gene: TRBJ2-7; abundance: .; d_gene: TRBD1; len: 13; v_gene: TRBV2; CDR3aa: CASSGQGVYEQYF; CDR3nt: TGTGCCAGCTCTGGACAGGGGGTCTACGAGCAGTACTTC
j_gene: TRBJ1-3; abundance: once; d_gene: .; len: 16; v_gene: TRBV11-2; CDR3aa: CASSLAAGISGNTIYF; CDR3nt: TGTGCCAGCAGCTTAGCTGCGGGGATCTCTGGAAACACCATATATTTT
j_gene: TRBJ1-4; abundance: .; d_gene: .; len: 16; v_gene: TRBV5-1; CDR3aa: CASSLLPEATNEKLFF; CDR3nt: TGCGCCAGCAGCTTGCTTCCAGAAGCAACTAATGAAAAACTGTTTTTT
j_gene: TRBJ1-5; abundance: .; d_gene: TRBD1; len: 12; v_gene: TRBV30; CDR3aa: CAWSGTDQPQHF; CDR3nt: TGTGCCTGGTCCGGGACAGATCAGCCCCAGCATTTT
j_gene: TRBJ1-2; abundance: .; d_gene: TRBD1; len: 14; v_gene: TRBV12-3/TRBV12-4; CDR3aa: CASSPGQGYGGYTF; CDR3nt: TGTGCCAGCAGTCCGGGACAGGGGTACGGAGGCTACACCTTC
j_gene: TRBJ2-1; abundance: .; d_gene: .; len: 12; v_gene: TRBV3-1; CDR3aa: CASSRASNEQFF; CDR3nt: TGTGCCAGCAGCCGCGCGAGTAATGAGCAGTTCTTC
j_gene: TRBJ1-4; abundance: once; d_gene: TRBD1; len: 15; v_gene: TRBV30; CDR3aa: CAWRVVTGANEKLFF; CDR3nt: TGTGCCTGGAGGGTTGTGACAGGGGCTAATGAAAAACTGTTTTTT
j_gene: TRBJ1-2; abundance: few; d_gene: .; len: 15; v_gene: TRBV4-1; CDR3aa: CASSQDRLGALGYTF; CDR3nt: TGCGCCAGCAGCCAAGATCGCCTGGGGGCCTTAGGCTACACCTTC
j_gene: TRBJ2-5; abundance: .; d_gene: .; len: 15; v_gene: TRBV5-6; CDR3aa: CASSLVAKIQETQYF; CDR3nt: TGTGCCAGCAGCTTGGTGGCTAAGATTCAAGAGACCCAGTACTTC
j_gene: TRBJ2-1; abundance: .; d_gene: .; len: 15; v_gene: TRBV6-2/TRBV6-3; CDR3aa: CASSTAVGEYNEQFF; CDR3nt: TGTGCCAGCAGTACCGCAGTCGGCGAGTACAATGAGCAGTTCTTC
j_gene: TRBJ2-1; abundance: once; d_gene: TRBD2; len: 14; v_gene: TRBV7-3; CDR3aa: CASSSGLAGGEQFF; CDR3nt: TGTGCCAGCAGCTCGGGACTAGCTGGGGGTGAGCAGTTCTTC